This entry describes one T cell receptor (beta chain). Antigen specificity is unknown. Generated by immunoSEQ multiplex PCR, the TCRdb table keeps only in-frame clones and is missing some. The sample lists 130,000 or so clones, around four fifths seen once, with less than 25% in the top ten. The CDR3 runs 13 residues. V lost 2 bases, J lost 6 bases, and 11 bases lay in between. Germline V gene sequence: CDR1 SGHVS, CDR2 FNYEAQ. These data belong to a study of radiation and T cells in renal cell carcinoma. The study's findings and limits: Top tumor clonotypes rose in blood 2 weeks post-radiation, then contracted.

Time point described: baseline pretreatment blood. Indicated treatment: 15 Gy SBRT to primary tumor, nephrectomy 4 weeks later. Serial blood draws occurred at baseline and 2 and 4 weeks post-SBRT. The tumor was a clear cell renal cell carcinoma. The sample in question was blood, obtained from a patient whose treatment included radiotherapy and nephrectomy. This clonotype was sampled from a woman in her 50s with renal cell carcinoma. The chain combines TRBV7-6 with TRBJ2-7; no reliable D call. The CDR3 loop is CASSLNVQVEQYF. The CDR3 coding sequence is TGTGCCAGCAGCTTAAATGTGCAAGTCGAGCAGTACTTC.